This T cell receptor beta chain appears in the sequencing data of a study of T-cell memory formation after mild COVID-19. Study-wide findings and caveats: For contracting clones, CD4+ ones sat mainly in CM and EM, CD8+ in EMRA.

This clonotype was picked up a small number of times. What it recognizes is unknown. V shed 1 base, J shed 5 bases, and the junction held 12 bases outside the gene matches. This CDR3 comprises 17 residues. CDR1 and CDR2 from the germline V gene are LGHNA and YSLEER. TCRdb itself ran the 5' RACE reads through MiXCR, one entry per CDR3 protein. The profile shows some 410,000 distinct CDR3 sequences, less than 25% of them singletons. The receptor was isolated from an adult woman who had mild COVID-19 (a few samples of this study predate the infection). Cell type and time point are not known. The source material was PBMCs or a T cell subset sorted from them (not recorded which). The chain is built from TRBV4-3 and TRBJ2-3, with 7 bases lining up with TRBD2. CDR3 in DNA: TGCGCCAGCAGCCAAGCCCGGTCCGCGGGCGGGGGAGATACGCAGTATTTT. It translates to CASSQARSAGGGDTQYF.